One sample yielded the 5 T cell receptor beta chains listed below, sequenced in a study of T cells after yellow fever vaccination. In TCRdb, the 5' RACE reads were re-called with MiXCR into one record per CDR3 protein. The sample records 150,000 to 200,000 distinct CDR3 sequences, 7% to 10% being singletons. The specimen comprised CD8+ T cells sorted from PBMCs, sampled 45 days after the yellow fever booster vaccination. Receptors originate from a man younger than 30 who received the YFV17D yellow fever vaccine.

V gene TRBV4-3 combines with J gene TRBJ2-7; no clear D gene. The V end was cut by 1 base, the J end by 3 bases, with 7 bases between. The CDR3 is 13 residues long. Germline V lookup: CDR1 LGHNA, CDR2 YSLEER. The CDR3, as DNA: TGCGCCAGCAGCCAAGGGGTTGACTACGAGCAGTACTTC. This gives the protein CASSQGVDYEQYF.

This clonotype was seen a few times. The chain links TRBV7-9 to TRBJ2-3; no clear D. CDR1 is SEHNR, CDR2 FQNEAQ, per germline (reference sequence). The CDR3 consists of 16 residues. V lost 1 base to trimming and J lost 6 bases, with 17 bases between them. The chain's CDR3 is CASSLEGGNESDTQYF. The CDR3 nucleotides read TGTGCCAGCAGCTTAGAAGGCGGCAATGAATCGGATACGCAGTATTTT.

This clonotype has a count of ten or more. The gene calls are TRBV5-1 and TRBJ2-3; the D gene is possibly TRBD1 (5 bases). CDR1 and CDR2 (germline): SGHRS, YFSETQ. The V end was cut by 1 base, the J end by 7 bases, with 13 bases between. The CDR3 covers 14 residues. The CDR3 sequence: CASSLSQGSNTQYF. DNA of the CDR3: TGCGCCAGCAGCTTGTCCCAGGGATCCAATACGCAGTATTTT.

The rearrangement joins TRBV7-3 to TRBJ2-5; no clear D gene. The CDR3 contains 13 residues. Germline CDR1 reads SGHTA; CDR2 reads FQGTGA. V was shortened by 2 bases and J by 5 bases, with 9 bases between the two germline ends. The CDR3, as DNA: TGTGCCAGCAGCTTATCCCCTGCGGAGACCCAGTACTTC. Its protein product is CASSLSPAETQYF.

This clonotype was observed a handful of times. The chain carries TRBV12-3 or TRBV12-4 and TRBJ1-5; tentatively, D is TRBD1 (6 bases). The CDR3 length is 16 residues. Trimming removed 5 bases at V and 8 bases at J, with 22 bases between. The CDR3 sequence is CASSPAGQTLKEPQHF. In DNA form, the CDR3 reads TGTGCCAGCAGTCCCGCCGGACAGACCTTAAAGGAGCCCCAGCATTTT.